A selection of T cell receptor beta chains follows, all from one sample in a study of long-term antiretroviral therapy in people with HIV. The method was immunoSEQ multiplex PCR; TCRdb's version includes in-frame clones alone and lacks a portion of them. The sample holds some 28,000 clones, approximately 88% seen once. This specimen consisted of unsorted PBMCs, obtained almost 2.9 years after starting antiretroviral therapy. These receptors were collected from a man aged 25 to 40 with HIV. Both conserved end residues are part of each CDR3. A D gene is named only where the DNA matches it firmly. Size values are once, few and many counts, or a class for expanded clones, and some rows have none.

v_gene	d_gene	j_gene	abundance	CDR3aa	CDR3nt
TRBV6-1	-	TRBJ2-1	-	CASSDRSVYNEQFF	TGTGCCAGCAGTGATAGGTCGGTATACAATGAGCAGTTCTTC
TRBV27	-	TRBJ2-7	-	CASSTSLGKSEQYF	TGTGCCAGCAGTACCTCTTTAGGGAAGAGCGAGCAGTACTTC
TRBV14	-	TRBJ1-2	-	CASSLKAGAPVLGYGYTF	TGTGCCAGCAGCCTTAAGGCAGGGGCGCCGGTTCTTGGCTATGGCTACACCTTC
TRBV15	-	TRBJ1-5	-	CATSRDGRDNQPQHF	TGTGCCACCAGCAGGGACGGACGGGATAATCAGCCCCAGCATTTT
TRBV30	-	TRBJ2-7	-	CAWSSGYEQYF	TGTGCCTGGAGTTCAGGTTACGAGCAGTACTTC
TRBV5-1	TRBD1	TRBJ2-3	-	CASSYGQEETTDTQYF	TGCGCCAGCAGCTACGGACAGGAAGAAACCACAGATACGCAGTATTTT
TRBV12-5	-	TRBJ2-5	once	CASALDGRQETQYF	TGTGCTAGTGCTTTGGACGGGAGACAAGAGACCCAGTACTTC
TRBV7-6	-	TRBJ2-7	-	CASSLGQPGYEQYF	TGTGCCAGCAGCCTCGGACAGCCCGGCTACGAGCAGTACTTC
TRBV30	-	TRBJ2-1	-	CAWSATVRLGRRDKQFF	TGTGCCTGGAGTGCCACCGTGAGACTTGGAAGGAGGGATAAGCAGTTCTTC
TRBV28	-	TRBJ2-7	-	CASSRQGPSGAYEQYF	TGTGCCAGCAGTCGACAGGGCCCAAGCGGGGCCTACGAGCAGTACTTC
TRBV2	-	TRBJ1-5	-	CASRSANQPQHF	TGTGCCAGCAGGTCGGCGAATCAGCCCCAGCATTTT
TRBV19	TRBD2	TRBJ2-1	-	CASTNYGTSTYEQFF	TGTGCCAGTACCAATTACGGGACTAGCACATATGAGCAGTTCTTC
TRBV7-9	TRBD1	TRBJ2-7	once	CASSLDGTGLYEQYF	TGTGCCAGCAGCTTAGACGGGACAGGGTTGTACGAGCAGTACTTC
TRBV7-2	-	TRBJ1-1	-	CASSFFRGQNTEAFF	TGTGCCAGCAGCTTTTTCCGGGGGCAGAACACTGAAGCTTTCTTT
TRBV11-2	-	TRBJ2-7	few	CASSLRILAHEQYF	TGTGCCAGCAGCTTACGCATCCTAGCGCACGAGCAGTACTTC
TRBV27	TRBD2	TRBJ2-3	-	CASTVGGTDTQYF	TGTGCCAGCACCGTGGGGGGGACAGATACGCAGTATTTT
TRBV28	TRBD2	TRBJ2-2	-	CASSLPSGDTGELFF	TGTGCCAGCAGTTTGCCTAGCGGGGACACCGGGGAGCTGTTTTTT
TRBV9	TRBD1	TRBJ2-5	-	CASSGSTGTGGETQYF	TGTGCCAGCAGCGGATCCACCGGGACAGGGGGGGAGACCCAGTACTTC
TRBV19	TRBD1	TRBJ2-1	once	CASSIAGLDRFMIF	TGTGCCAGTAGTATAGCGGGCCTGGACAGGTTCATGATCTTC
TRBV20-1	-	TRBJ2-7	-	CSAPATYEQYF	TGCAGTGCTCCAGCGACCTACGAGCAGTACTTC
TRBV6-1	-	TRBJ2-7	-	CASCLAYEQYF	TGTGCCAGCTGCCTGGCCTACGAGCAGTACTTC
TRBV27	-	TRBJ1-6	-	CASSDQTVLNSPLHF	TGTGCCAGCAGCGACCAGACAGTGCTCAATTCACCCCTCCACTTT
TRBV2	TRBD1	TRBJ1-1	-	CASSEVGRQGANTEAFF	TGTGCCAGCAGTGAAGTGGGGAGACAGGGGGCGAATACTGAAGCTTTCTTT
TRBV11-2	-	TRBJ2-2	-	CASSRRGTNTGELFF	TGTGCCAGCAGCCGACGTGGAACGAACACCGGGGAGCTGTTTTTT
TRBV6-6	-	TRBJ1-1	once	CASSYSGTNTEAFF	TGTGCCAGCAGTTACTCGGGAACGAACACTGAAGCTTTCTTT
TRBV11-2	-	TRBJ2-2	-	CASSSLAGELFF	TGTGCCAGCAGCTCGCTCGCCGGGGAGCTGTTTTTT
TRBV28	TRBD1	TRBJ1-6	-	CASSLPGQGQGPLHF	TGTGCCAGCAGCTTGCCCGGACAGGGGCAGGGACCCCTCCACTTT
TRBV4-1	TRBD1	TRBJ1-1	-	CASSQAGTDEAFF	TGCGCCAGCAGCCAAGCCGGGACAGATGAAGCTTTCTTT
TRBV10-3	-	TRBJ2-7	-	CAISESSAVTPAYF	TGTGCCATCAGTGAGTCGAGTGCGGTCACCCCAGCGTACTTC
TRBV5-4	-	TRBJ1-1	-	CASSFLDHEAFF	TGTGCCAGCAGCTTCTTGGACCATGAAGCTTTCTTT
TRBV7-6	TRBD1	TRBJ2-3	-	CASSPYRGPRTDTQYF	TGTGCCAGCAGCCCGTACAGGGGGCCCCGCACAGATACGCAGTATTTT
TRBV9	TRBD1	TRBJ2-1	-	CASSVGWGTGVRNEQFF	TGTGCCAGCAGCGTAGGATGGGGGACAGGGGTTCGGAATGAGCAGTTCTTC
TRBV27	TRBD2	TRBJ2-1	once	CASRRTSGGAFNEQFF	TGTGCCAGCAGGAGGACTAGCGGGGGGGCCTTCAATGAGCAGTTCTTC
TRBV7-7	-	TRBJ2-5	-	CASSLSPGVETQYF	TGTGCCAGCAGCTTATCACCGGGGGTGGAGACCCAGTACTTC
TRBV2	TRBD1	TRBJ2-7	-	CASSGDRGYEQYF	TGTGCCAGCAGTGGGGACAGGGGGTACGAGCAGTACTTC
TRBV6-6	TRBD1	TRBJ1-5	-	CASSYQTGANNQPQHF	TGTGCCAGCAGTTACCAGACAGGGGCGAACAATCAGCCCCAGCATTTT
TRBV4-1	TRBD1	TRBJ2-1	-	CASSLQGPGDRADNEQFF	TGCGCCAGCAGCCTTCAAGGTCCGGGGGACAGGGCCGACAATGAGCAGTTCTTC
TRBV7-9	TRBD1	TRBJ1-5	-	CASSLGGQFNQPQHF	TGTGCCAGCAGCTTAGGGGGACAGTTCAATCAGCCCCAGCATTTT
TRBV5-6	-	TRBJ2-1	-	CASSLVTGRYNEQFF	TGTGCCAGCAGCTTGGTTACAGGGCGCTACAATGAGCAGTTCTTC
TRBV30	-	TRBJ1-4	-	CAVQGREEKLFF	TGTGCCGTCCAGGGCAGGGAAGAAAAACTGTTTTTT
TRBV14	-	TRBJ2-1	-	CASTPPSAYNEQFF	TGTGCCAGCACCCCACCTTCGGCCTACAATGAGCAGTTCTTC
TRBV7-9	-	TRBJ2-3	-	CASSEGTVSYTDTQYF	TGTGCCAGCAGCGAGGGTACCGTGTCCTACACAGATACGCAGTATTTT
TRBV7-9	-	TRBJ1-3	-	CASSPSLGAAGNTIYF	TGTGCCAGCAGCCCTAGCTTGGGGGCGGCTGGAAACACCATATATTTT
TRBV27	-	TRBJ2-2	few	CASSYDTTGELFF	TGTGCCAGCAGTTACGACACTACTGGGGAGCTGTTTTTT
TRBV7-2	TRBD2	TRBJ2-7	few	CASSALAGGPMEQYF	TGTGCCAGCAGCGCCCTAGCGGGAGGGCCCATGGAGCAGTACTTC
TRBV29-1	-	TRBJ2-7	-	CSVEETGPGSYEQYF	TGCAGCGTTGAAGAGACAGGACCTGGGTCCTACGAGCAGTACTTC
TRBV11-1	TRBD2	TRBJ2-7	-	CASSLLAGAEQYF	TGTGCCAGCAGCTTACTAGCGGGGGCCGAGCAGTACTTC